The 25 T cell receptor beta chains given below trace back to one sample, sequenced in a study of blood T cell repertoires in COVID-19. Clones were sequenced by immunoSEQ multiplex PCR, and TCRdb holds only the in-frame ones, with some missing. The sample contains approximately 61,000 clones, about 80% of which appear only once. The specimen sequenced was peripheral blood. The receptors stem from an elderly man with active or convalescent COVID-19.

The J gene is TRBJ2-7, the V gene TRBV19; TRBD1 aligns across 7 bases. In germline, CDR1 is LNHDA, CDR2 SQIVND (reference sequence). Trimming cost V 5 bases and J 1 base; bases outside gene matches: 5. The CDR3 spans 14 residues. The CDR3 protein is CASSQDRSSYEQYF. CDR3 DNA sequence: TGTGCCAGTAGTCAGGACAGGTCATCCTACGAGCAGTACTTC.

Only a few counts were recorded for this clone. The CDR3 reads CASSPGRKGLAGGPAGELFF. CDR3 bases: TGTGCCAGCAGCCCAGGGAGGAAGGGACTAGCGGGAGGGCCGGCCGGGGAGCTGTTTTTT. The rearrangement links TRBV7-8 to TRBJ2-2; 16 bases align to TRBD2. V shed 5 bases and J 6 bases; nucleotides not matched to a gene: 15. Germline CDR1 is SGHVS and CDR2 is FQNEAQ. The CDR3 loop spans 20 amino acids.

The J gene is TRBJ1-3, the V gene TRBV18; D call uncertain. The CDR3 contains 14 residues. Germline values: CDR1 KGHSH, CDR2 LQKENI. V was clipped by 9 bases and J by 0 bases, with 12 bases between them. CDR3 sequence (DNA): TGTGCCAGTCGCAAAGGGAGCTCTGGAAACACCATATATTTT. The encoded protein is CASRKGSSGNTIYF. Complete variable domain (other parts from reference TRBV18 and TRBJ1-3): NAGVMQNPRHLVRRRGQEARLRCSPMKGHSHVYWYRQLPEEGLKFMVYLQKENIIDESGMPKERFSAEFPKEGPSILRIQQVVRGDSAAYFCASRKGSSGNTIYFGEGSWLTVV.

The rearrangement joins TRBV18 to TRBJ1-3; TRBD1 matches at 10 bases. This CDR3 is built from 16 residues. CDR1 KGHSH and CDR2 LQKENI come from the germline V gene. Germline trimming cut 4 bases from V and 3 bases from J; bases unmatched to any gene: 6. The CDR3 region has the DNA TGTGCCAGCTCACTCCCGGGACAGGGGTTTGGAAACACCATATATTTT. Protein: CASSLPGQGFGNTIYF. Supplemented by reference TRBV18 and TRBJ1-3, the full variable domain reads NAGVMQNPRHLVRRRGQEARLRCSPMKGHSHVYWYRQLPEEGLKFMVYLQKENIIDESGMPKERFSAEFPKEGPSILRIQQVVRGDSAAYFCASSLPGQGFGNTIYFGEGSWLTVV.

The J gene is TRBJ2-2, the V gene TRBV30, with D hard to call. Germline CDR1 is GTSNPN and CDR2 is SVGIG (reference sequence). Trimming took off 0 bases at V and 5 bases at J, with 4 bases between the two ends. The CDR3 is 12 residues long. The CDR3 loop is CAWSVYTGELFF. The CDR3, as DNA: TGTGCCTGGAGTGTGTATACCGGGGAGCTGTTTTTT.

The rearrangement uses TRBV27 and TRBJ2-7; TRBD2 aligns across 12 bases. The junction had 3 bases not matched to a gene; V was cut back by 5 bases and J by 4 bases. CDR3 length: 14 amino acids. Germline loops: CDR1 MNHEY, CDR2 SMNVEV (reference sequence). The CDR3 DNA sequence: TGTGCCAGCAGTCCGACTAGCGGGAGTTACGAGCAGTACTTC. Translation: CASSPTSGSYEQYF.

This chain links TRBV21-1 with TRBJ1-2; the table's TRBD1 call for D was not verified on the DNA. TRBV21-1 represents a pseudogene. The CDR3 loop spans 14 amino acids. The CDR3 loop is CASSTLTVGYGYTF. CDR3 in DNA: TGTGCCAGCAGCACTTTGACAGTGGGGTATGGCTACACCTTC.

Comments on this clone: Within the sample, other DNA sequences also encode this same CDR3. The genes are TRBV19 and TRBJ2-3; TRBD1 aligns across 8 bases. This CDR3 comprises 15 residues. Germline values: CDR1 LNHDA, CDR2 SQIVND (reference sequence). J gave up 4 bases and V 3 bases, and 6 bases lay outside the gene matches. The CDR3 spells CASSIARGRADTQYF. CDR3 nucleotide sequence: TGTGCCAGTAGTATTGCCAGGGGGCGGGCAGATACGCAGTATTTT.

This chain connects TRBV19 to TRBJ1-2, with 8 bases aligning to TRBD1. The germline CDR1 and CDR2 sequences are LNHDA and SQIVND (reference sequence). There are 14 residues in the CDR3. V trimming: 6 bases; J trimming: 8 bases; junction bases outside the gene matches: 11. CDR3 coding DNA: TGTGCCAGTAGCCCCCAGACAGGGGTCGGCGGCTACACCTTC. It is translated as CASSPQTGVGGYTF.

This chain joins TRBV9 and TRBJ2-3, with a possible D match to TRBD2 (5 bases). Deletions cut 0 bases from V and 5 bases from J, with 13 bases between. The germline V gene has CDR1 SGDLS and CDR2 YYNGEE. The length of the CDR3 is 15 residues. The CDR3 sequence is CASSVAAGVVDTQYF. In DNA, the CDR3 is TGTGCCAGCAGCGTAGCGGCCGGGGTTGTAGATACGCAGTATTTT.

V is TRBV12-2 and J is TRBJ2-4; the table's D gene call, TRBD1, was not cross checked with the DNA. TRBV12-2 is a known pseudogene. The CDR3 extends over 16 amino acids. The CDR3 here is CASRIRGREAKNIQYF. For the CDR3, the DNA is TGTGCAAGTCGTATCAGGGGTAGGGAAGCCAAAAACATTCAGTACTTC.

This clone was recorded a few times. The V call is TRBV6-5, the J call TRBJ1-4; maybe TRBD1 (6 bases). V gave up 6 bases and J gave up 9 bases, with 20 bases separating them. The CDR3 extends over 15 amino acids. CDR1 is MNHEY and CDR2 is SVGAGI in the germline V gene. CDR3 sequence reads: CASRGMTGARQKLFF. The CDR3 bases are TGTGCCAGCAGGGGAATGACAGGCGCGAGGCAAAAACTGTTTTTT.

This clone was seen a few times. The genes are TRBV2 and TRBJ2-6; 11 bases agree with TRBD1. Germline loops: CDR1 SNHLY, CDR2 FYNNEI. The CDR3 has 15 amino acids. Trimming removed 6 bases from V and 2 bases from J; junction bases left unmatched: 0. CDR3 nucleotide sequence: TGTGCCAGCAGGGGACAGGGGGCTGGGGCCAACGTCCTGACTTTC. Translation gives CASRGQGAGANVLTF.

This clone was observed a single time. This chain uses TRBV19 with TRBJ2-7; a weak D match, TRBD1 (6 bases). Trimming took off 6 bases at V and 3 bases at J, with 6 bases between the two ends. The CDR3 sequence is 11 residues long. The germline CDR1 and CDR2 sequences are LNHDA and SQIVND (reference sequence). The chain's CDR3 is CASRQGYEQYF. In nucleotides, the CDR3 is TGTGCCAGTAGACAGGGCTACGAGCAGTACTTC.

The chain has TRBV19 and TRBJ1-1, with 7 bases identical to TRBD1. V shed 4 bases, J shed 1 base, and the junction held 9 bases outside the gene matches. The CDR3 has 16 residues. Germline-derived CDR1 and CDR2 are LNHDA and SQIVND (reference sequence). The CDR3 reads CASSKPPTGSNTEAFF. The DNA for the CDR3 is TGTGCCAGTAGTAAACCCCCGACAGGGTCGAACACTGAAGCTTTCTTT.

The V and J genes are TRBV28 and TRBJ2-5; TRBD1 matches 8 bases. This CDR3 spans 18 amino acids. CDR1 and CDR2 (germline): MDHEN, SYDVKM. V gave up 3 bases and J gave up 2 bases; unmatched junction bases: 14. Written as DNA, the CDR3 is TGTGCCAGCAGTTTCCTGGGTACCGGGACAGGAGATCAAGAGACCCAGTACTTC. The encoded protein is CASSFLGTGTGDQETQYF.

The V and J genes are TRBV28 and TRBJ2-5, with 14 bases fitting TRBD2. J was trimmed by 2 bases and V by 5 bases; bases with no gene match: 13. CDR1 and CDR2 from the germline V gene are MDHEN and SYDVKM. The CDR3 contains 19 residues. CDR3 bases: TGTGCCAGCAGTCCGGTAGGACTAGCGGGAGGTGGGCAGCAAGAGACCCAGTACTTC. Its translation: CASSPVGLAGGGQQETQYF.

This clone was found once. The chain links TRBV27 to TRBJ2-1, with TRBD2 matching 10 bases. Germline V gene sequence: CDR1 MNHEY, CDR2 SMNVEV (reference sequence). The CDR3 runs 15 residues. The J segment lost 8 bases and the V segment lost 2 bases, leaving 6 bases of the junction unmatched. The DNA for the CDR3 is TGTGCCAGCAGTTTAAGGGGACTAGCGCCTGATGAGCAGTTCTTC. This sequence encodes CASSLRGLAPDEQFF.

CDR3 sequence: CAWSSRGPQHF. In DNA form, the CDR3 reads TGTGCCTGGAGTTCCCGAGGGCCCCAGCATTTT. The chain carries TRBV30 and TRBJ1-5; D remains ambiguous. Trimming took off 2 bases at V and 9 bases at J, with 8 bases between the two ends. Germline V gene lookup returns CDR1 GTSNPN and CDR2 SVGIG (reference sequence). The CDR3 totals 11 residues. The full variable domain, with the rest looked up from reference TRBV30 and TRBJ1-5, is SQTIHQWPATLVQPVGSPLSLECTVEGTSNPNLYWYRQAAGRGLQLLFYSVGIGQISSEVPQNLSASRPQDRQFILSSKKLLLSDSGFYLCAWSSRGPQHFGDGTRLSIL.

The chain recombines TRBV19 with TRBJ2-3; D gene unclear. This CDR3 region has 14 residues. Germline V gives CDR1 LNHDA, CDR2 SQIVND (reference sequence). Trimming left V 7 bases short and J 2 bases short, with 13 bases between. CDR3 nucleotides: TGTGCCAGTACCTCGCCGGGTTTCACAGATACGCAGTATTTT. It encodes CASTSPGFTDTQYF.

The chain joins TRBV2 to TRBJ2-3, with 14 bases lining up with TRBD2. Germline trimming cut 6 bases from V and 0 bases from J; bases unmatched to any gene: 5. In germline, CDR1 is SNHLY, CDR2 FYNNEI. The CDR3 loop spans 17 amino acids. CDR3 sequence: CASRAGLAGASTDTQYF. For the CDR3, the DNA is TGTGCCAGCAGAGCGGGACTAGCGGGGGCTAGCACAGATACGCAGTATTTT.

This rearrangement joins TRBV30 to TRBJ1-3, with D unresolved. V was trimmed by 3 bases and J by 4 bases, leaving 13 bases between them. From germline, CDR1 is GTSNPN and CDR2 SVGIG (reference sequence). The CDR3 consists of 14 residues. The chain's CDR3 is CAWSAGALGNTIYF. The CDR3 nucleotides are TGTGCCTGGAGCGCCGGAGCCCTAGGAAACACCATATATTTT.

A few counts support this clone. J is TRBJ2-3 and V is TRBV2, with D possibly being TRBD2 (6 bases). The CDR3 has 15 amino acids. The V end was cut by 3 bases, the J end by 0 bases, with 10 bases between. Germline V CDR1 and CDR2: SNHLY, FYNNEI. CDR3 region: CASSDRGTSTDTQYF. In nucleotides, the CDR3 is TGTGCCAGCAGTGATCGTGGGACTAGCACAGATACGCAGTATTTT.

DNA for the CDR3: TGCAGTGCTAGTCAGTACCGACAGGGGACTTGGAAAAAGAACACTGAAGCTTTCTTT. Protein: CSASQYRQGTWKKNTEAFF. The V call is TRBV20-1, the J call TRBJ1-1, with 8 bases aligning to TRBD1. The germline CDR1 and CDR2 sequences are DFQATT and SNEGSKA (reference sequence). CDR3 size: 19 residues. The V segment lost 3 bases and the J segment 1 base; nucleotides outside the gene matches: 19.

J is TRBJ1-5 and V is TRBV19; possible D gene TRBD1, 5 bases. Germline CDR1 reads LNHDA; CDR2 reads SQIVND (reference sequence). This CDR3 region has 15 residues. V was clipped by 4 bases and J by 4 bases, with 14 bases between them. CDR3 DNA sequence: TGTGCCAGTAGTAGGGGGACTCTTAGAAATCAGCCCCAGCATTTT. The encoded protein is CASSRGTLRNQPQHF.